Each of the 25 T cell receptor beta chains below was sequenced from the same sample in a study of OX40 agonist ivuxolimab in advanced cancers. The repertoire was sequenced with immunoSEQ multiplex PCR; TCRdb's copy has only in-frame clones and lacks some. Among some 76,000 clones listed, more than 75% were seen once. Specimen: CD4+ or CD8+ T cells sorted from blood, collected in a trial of the OX40 agonist ivuxolimab. Receptor source: an adult with an advanced solid tumor such as melanoma, head and neck, liver or kidney cancer.

The rearrangement uses TRBV7-6 and TRBJ1-1; D perhaps matches TRBD1 (5 bases). V shed 3 bases and J shed 0 bases, with 14 bases lying between them. The CDR3 consists of 16 residues. Germline CDR1 reads SGHVS; CDR2 reads FNYEAQ. DNA of the CDR3: TGTGCCAGCAGCTTGACCCACCGGGGGATGAACACTGAAGCTTTCTTT. Amino acid sequence: CASSLTHRGMNTEAFF.

V and J are TRBV2 and TRBJ1-1; D is undetermined. This CDR3 comprises 13 residues. Trimming shortened V by 3 bases and J by 1 base, and 6 bases separated the two germline ends. Germline CDR1 reads SNHLY; CDR2 reads FYNNEI. DNA of the CDR3: TGTGCCAGCAGTGACCAGTGGAACACTGAAGCTTTCTTT. This gives the protein CASSDQWNTEAFF.

A remark on this clone: The sample carries other DNA sequences with the same CDR3. The CDR3, as DNA: TGTGCCAGCCGGGGGACCGGGGAGCTGTTTTTT. Protein: CASRGTGELFF. The rearrangement uses TRBV6-1 and TRBJ2-2, with D possibly TRBD2 on 6 matching bases. The germline gives CDR1 MNHNS, CDR2 SASEGT. The V end lost 8 bases, the J end lost 5 bases, and 6 bases lay between the germline ends. CDR3 length: 11 amino acids.

This clone has a single count. The chain recombines TRBV5-6 with TRBJ1-3; possible D gene TRBD1, 6 bases. CDR1 and CDR2 from the germline V gene are SGHDT and YYEEEE. The germline V and J ends were trimmed by 0 bases and 4 bases, with 11 bases remaining between them. The CDR3 covers 15 residues. CDR3 nucleotides: TGTGCCAGCAGCTTGGGTCCAGGGGACGGAAACACCATATATTTT. It is translated as CASSLGPGDGNTIYF.

The J gene is TRBJ2-1, the V gene TRBV28; a weak D match, TRBD2 (7 bases). The CDR3 consists of 16 residues. Germline V CDR1 and CDR2: MDHEN, SYDVKM. V lost 5 bases and J lost 2, with 16 bases in between. This chain's CDR3 is CASSTPEGGAYNEQFF. The CDR3 DNA reads as TGTGCCAGCAGTACCCCGGAGGGGGGGGCCTACAATGAGCAGTTCTTC.

To note about this clone: A junction boundary mismatches the germline segment, possibly from a read error. V usage is TRBV7-7 and J usage is TRBJ2-5, with 14 bases identical to TRBD2. The germline V gene encodes CDR1 SSHAT and CDR2 FNYEAQ (reference sequence). The CDR3 is 16 residues long. CDR3 region: CASSRGLAGGQETQYF. The CDR3 region has the DNA TGTGCTAGCAGCCGAGGACTAGCGGGGGGTCAAGAGACCCAGTACTTC.

V gene TRBV2 combines with J gene TRBJ1-2, with D perhaps matching TRBD1 (5 bases). The germline gives CDR1 SNHLY, CDR2 FYNNEI. The length of the CDR3 is 13 residues. V lost 3 bases to trimming and J lost 3 bases, with 8 bases between them. Here the CDR3 reads CASSEQGHYGYTF. DNA for the CDR3: TGTGCCAGCAGTGAGCAGGGCCACTATGGCTACACCTTC.

This clone was counted between two and nine times. The V call is TRBV9, the J call TRBJ2-7; tentatively, D is TRBD1 (5 bases). Looked up from germline, CDR1 is SGDLS and CDR2 is YYNGEE. The V end was cut by 4 bases, the J end by 6 bases, with 11 bases between. This CDR3 comprises 12 residues. The CDR3 loop is CASSRRDSEQYF. DNA for the CDR3: TGTGCCAGCAGCCGGAGAGACAGCGAGCAGTACTTC.

This clone was seen a single time. The V and J genes are TRBV7-2 and TRBJ2-3, with D maybe TRBD2 (6 bases). Trimming took 5 bases from V and 3 from J, leaving 15 bases between them. Per the germline V gene, CDR1 is SGHTA and CDR2 is FQGNSA. The CDR3 sequence is 15 residues long. The CDR3 DNA sequence: TGTGCCAGCAGCCCCCGGTTTGGAGGGACAGATACGCAGTATTTT. Amino acids: CASSPRFGGTDTQYF.

The chain carries TRBV11-2 and TRBJ2-7; TRBD1 matches at 9 bases. J gave up 4 bases and V 5 bases, and 6 bases lay outside the gene matches. This CDR3 spans 14 amino acids. Germline V gene sequence: CDR1 SGHAT, CDR2 FQNNGV. The CDR3 sequence: CASSITGGSYEQYF. Here the CDR3 DNA reads TGTGCCAGCAGCATTACAGGGGGCTCATACGAGCAGTACTTC.

This chain connects TRBV6-4 to TRBJ1-2; no definite D call. V lost 6 bases, J lost 6 bases, and 20 bases lay in between. Per germline, CDR1 MRHNA and CDR2 SNTAGT. The CDR3 runs 15 residues. CDR3 DNA: TGTGCCAGCAGAAAAACACAGAATGCGGCGGATGGCTACACCTTC. As protein: CASRKTQNAADGYTF.

The chain uses TRBV5-1 and TRBJ2-1, with TRBD2 identical over 7 bases. This CDR3 spans 16 amino acids. The V and J ends lost 1 base and 10 bases, in that order; junction bases with no gene match: 14. In germline, CDR1 is SGHRS, CDR2 YFSETQ. CDR3 nucleotide sequence: TGCGCCAGCAGCTTGAGTGGCGGGAGAACCCCAGACGAGCAGTTCTTC. This translates into CASSLSGGRTPDEQFF. Drawing the rest from reference TRBV5-1 and TRBJ2-1, the complete variable domain is KAGVTQTPRYLIKTRGQQVTLSCSPISGHRSVSWYQQTPGQGLQFLFEYFSETQRNKGNFPGRFSGRQFSNSRSEMNVSTLELGDSALYLCASSLSGGRTPDEQFFGPGTRLTVL.

The V call is TRBV4-1, the J call TRBJ1-2; TRBD1 agrees at 8 bases. This CDR3 has 14 amino acids. In germline, CDR1 is MGHRA, CDR2 YSYEKL. The trim removed 3 bases at V and 0 bases at J, leaving 0 bases unmatched. As DNA, the CDR3 is TGCGCCAGCAGCCAGGACAGGGCTAACTATGGCTACACCTTC. Translated, it gives CASSQDRANYGYTF.

CDR3: CASSSLVQPQHF. The CDR3 DNA follows: TGTGCCAGTAGTTCCCTAGTCCAGCCCCAGCATTTT. The rearrangement uses TRBV19 and TRBJ1-5; D call uncertain. V lost 5 bases and J lost 7, with 9 bases in between. CDR3 length equals 12 residues. Germline values: CDR1 LNHDA, CDR2 SQIVND (reference sequence).

J is TRBJ2-1 and V is TRBV11-3; D may be TRBD2 (6 bases). This CDR3 contains 14 residues. The V gene lost 0 bases and the J gene lost 7 bases, with 10 bases spanning the gap. The germline gives CDR1 SGHNT, CDR2 YENEEA. The CDR3 DNA follows: TGTGCCAGCAGCTTAGATCAAGGGAGGAATGAGCAGTTCTTC. Protein sequence: CASSLDQGRNEQFF.

The gene calls are TRBV7-9 and TRBJ2-5; D is ambiguous. V dropped 5 bases and J dropped 3 bases, with 16 bases sitting between them. CDR3 length equals 15 residues. From germline, CDR1 is SEHNR and CDR2 FQNEAQ (reference sequence). The CDR3 DNA is TGTGCCAGCAGCCCTCACGGTACAGCGAAAGAGACCCAGTACTTC. The encoded protein is CASSPHGTAKETQYF.

This clone was observed once. The chain recombines TRBV28 with TRBJ2-5, with 7 bases fitting TRBD2. Germline CDR1 is MDHEN and CDR2 is SYDVKM. The CDR3 totals 13 residues. After removal of 3 bases from V and 6 bases from J, the junction contained 4 bases not matched to a gene. The CDR3 loop is CASSLEREKTQYF. The CDR3 DNA sequence: TGTGCCAGCAGTTTGGAGCGGGAAAAGACCCAGTACTTC. The variable domain in full, completed from reference TRBV28 and TRBJ2-5, reads DVKVTQSSRYLVKRTGEKVFLECVQDMDHENMFWYRQDPGLGLRLIYFSYDVKMKEKGDIPEGYSVSREKKERFSLILESASTNQTSMYLCASSLEREKTQYFGPGTRLLVL.

This clone was seen more than once but under ten times. V usage is TRBV5-4 and J usage is TRBJ1-2; 8 bases fit TRBD1. V lost 3 bases, J lost 7 bases, and 11 bases stayed unmatched. Germline CDR1 is SGHNT and CDR2 is YYREEE (reference sequence). The length of the CDR3 is 15 residues. The CDR3 DNA sequence: TGTGCCAGCAGCTCTTATACAGGGGGATTCTCTGGCTACACCTTC. This gives the protein CASSSYTGGFSGYTF.

V is TRBV4-3 and J is TRBJ1-2; D might be TRBD1 (5 bases). CDR3 length: 16 amino acids. Germline loops: CDR1 LGHNA, CDR2 YSLEER. V lost 2 bases, J lost 3 bases, and 16 bases lay in between. The CDR3 protein is CASSQKHEGGDYGYTF. DNA for the CDR3: TGCGCCAGCAGCCAAAAACACGAGGGAGGGGACTATGGCTACACCTTC.

This clone is a singleton in its sample. The rearrangement uses TRBV10-3 and TRBJ1-2; D gene unclear. Germline V lookup: CDR1 ENHRY, CDR2 SYGVKD. This CDR3 is 12 amino acids long. V dropped 4 bases and J dropped 8 bases, with 11 bases sitting between them. In DNA form, the CDR3 reads TGTGCCATCAGTGTGGAGGATCTGGGCTACACCTTC. The encoded protein is CAISVEDLGYTF.

The rearrangement uses TRBV15 and TRBJ1-2, with TRBD1 matching 7 bases. This CDR3 has 14 residues. V was clipped by 5 bases and J by 4 bases; unmatched bases: 7. In germline, CDR1 is LNHNV, CDR2 YYDKDF (reference sequence). CDR3 in amino acids: CATSLNRGGYGYTF. DNA of the CDR3: TGTGCCACCAGCTTGAACAGGGGTGGCTATGGCTACACCTTC.

The chain combines TRBV28 with TRBJ1-4; D is uncertain. Trimming cost V 1 base and J 5 bases, with 8 bases left between them. Germline lookup yields CDR1 MDHEN and CDR2 SYDVKM. The CDR3 length is 14 residues. The CDR3 DNA sequence: TGTGCCAGCAGTTTATACCAAGGAAATGAAAAACTGTTTTTT. Translated: CASSLYQGNEKLFF.

This clone was seen only once. The CDR3 loop is CASSPDREILRTEAFF. CDR3 nucleotide sequence: TGTGCCAGCTCGCCCGACAGGGAAATCCTTCGGACTGAAGCTTTCTTT. The chain is built from TRBV18 and TRBJ1-1; TRBD1 aligns across 7 bases. The CDR3 is 16 residues long. CDR1 is KGHSH and CDR2 is LQKENI in the germline V gene. The junction had 15 bases not matched to a gene; V was cut back by 6 bases and J by 5 bases.

This clone was recorded only once. The genes are TRBV7-8 and TRBJ2-5; 14 bases agree with TRBD2. The CDR3 has 15 residues. V lost 6 bases, J lost 1 base, and 1 base stayed unmatched. Germline assignment: CDR1 SGHVS and CDR2 FQNEAQ. The CDR3 region is CASRGLAGGQETQYF. In DNA, the CDR3 is TGTGCCAGCAGAGGACTAGCGGGGGGCCAAGAGACCCAGTACTTC.

The gene calls are TRBV19 and TRBJ1-6; D is unresolved. The germline gives CDR1 LNHDA, CDR2 SQIVND (reference sequence). CDR3 size: 13 residues. The V gene lost 3 bases and the J gene lost 5 bases, with 5 bases spanning the gap. The DNA of the CDR3 is TGTGCCAGTAGTATCGTGAATAATTCACCCCTCCACTTT. Protein sequence: CASSIVNNSPLHF.